Shown below are 31 T cell receptor beta chains from a single sample sequenced in a study of blood T cell repertoires in COVID-19. Clones were sequenced by immunoSEQ multiplex PCR, and TCRdb holds only the in-frame ones, with some missing. The sample gives roughly 38,000 clones, about 86% of which show up once; 55% to 60% is in the top ten. Sample: peripheral blood. These receptors came from a man between 65 and 80 years old with acute or convalescent COVID-19.

The chain combines TRBV30 with TRBJ1-3, with TRBD1 matching 7 bases. The CDR3 contains 14 residues. The V and J ends lost 5 bases and 2 bases, in that order; junction bases with no gene match: 6. Looked up from germline, CDR1 is GTSNPN and CDR2 is SVGIG (reference sequence). The CDR3 protein is CAWAGTVTGNTIYF. The CDR3 DNA sequence: TGTGCCTGGGCCGGGACAGTCACTGGAAACACCATATATTTT.

The chain carries TRBV7-3 and TRBJ1-1; no clear D. V was pared by 1 base and J by 3 bases, with 9 bases between. The CDR3 covers 14 residues. The V gene's germline CDR1 is SGHTA and CDR2 FQGTGA. The CDR3: CASSLNWGDTEAFF. The CDR3 region has the DNA TGTGCCAGCAGCTTAAACTGGGGAGACACTGAAGCTTTCTTT.

This chain joins TRBV19 and TRBJ1-4; a weak D match, TRBD1 (5 bases). The CDR3 has 14 amino acids. Germline V lookup: CDR1 LNHDA, CDR2 SQIVND (reference sequence). Trimming took off 6 bases at V and 8 bases at J, with 16 bases between the two ends. The CDR3 nucleotides read TGTGCCAGTAGCCGACAGCAGACCCAAGAAAAACTGTTTTTT. The encoded protein is CASSRQQTQEKLFF.

The chain links TRBV13 to TRBJ2-7; D is possibly TRBD2 (5 bases). Trimming shortened V by 3 bases and J by 3 bases, and 12 bases separated the two germline ends. Germline V gives CDR1 PRHDT, CDR2 FYEKMQ (reference sequence). The CDR3 totals 14 residues. The CDR3 DNA reads TGTGCCAGCAGCTTGCGGGCTTCGAACTACGAGCAGTACTTC. This gives the protein CASSLRASNYEQYF.

This chain connects TRBV18 to TRBJ2-3; D is possibly TRBD1 (6 bases). The CDR3 spans 14 residues. V gave up 3 bases and J gave up 0 bases, with 7 bases separating them. The germline gives CDR1 KGHSH, CDR2 LQKENI. The CDR3 loop reads CASSPDRSTDTQYF. CDR3 DNA: TGTGCCAGCTCACCCGACAGGAGCACAGATACGCAGTATTTT. Together with reference TRBV18 and TRBJ2-3, the CDR3 gives the full variable domain: NAGVMQNPRHLVRRRGQEARLRCSPMKGHSHVYWYRQLPEEGLKFMVYLQKENIIDESGMPKERFSAEFPKEGPSILRIQQVVRGDSAAYFCASSPDRSTDTQYFGPGTRLTVL.

The rearrangement joins TRBV21-1 to TRBJ1-2; the table's D call, TRBD1, has no DNA check behind it. TRBV21-1 is listed as a pseudogene. CDR3 length: 14 residues. The CDR3 protein is CASSKACRFYGYTF. Written as DNA, the CDR3 is TGTGCCAGCAGCAAAGCATGCAGATTCTATGGCTACACCTTC.

This clone was seen a few times. The chain uses TRBV7-2 and TRBJ2-7; D is possibly TRBD1 (6 bases). The germline V gene encodes CDR1 SGHTA and CDR2 FQGNSA. The germline V and J ends were trimmed by 1 base and 3 bases, with 10 bases remaining between them. This CDR3 has 14 residues. CDR3 sequence (DNA): TGTGCCAGCAGCTTAGGAGGGACAAACTACGAGCAGTACTTC. This codes for CASSLGGTNYEQYF.

The V and J genes are TRBV29-1 and TRBJ2-2, with 8 bases aligning to TRBD2. CDR1 SQVTM and CDR2 ANQGSEA come from the germline V gene. The V segment lost 7 bases and the J segment 2 bases; nucleotides outside the gene matches: 6. The CDR3 consists of 14 residues. The CDR3 nucleotides read TGCAGCGGGAGCGGGAGTATCAACACCGGGGAGCTGTTTTTT. This encodes CSGSGSINTGELFF.

This clone was found once. The chain joins TRBV5-1 to TRBJ1-4; the D gene is possibly TRBD1 (5 bases). The CDR3 extends over 15 amino acids. The germline V gene has CDR1 SGHRS and CDR2 YFSETQ. V lost 0 bases, J lost 8 bases, and 14 bases lay in between. CDR3 loop: CASSLVVGEEEKLFF. DNA for the CDR3: TGCGCCAGCAGCTTGGTGGTGGGGGAGGAAGAAAAACTGTTTTTT.

The chain employs TRBV7-2 and TRBJ2-1, with 8 bases identical to TRBD1. The CDR3 spans 19 residues. In germline, CDR1 is SGHTA, CDR2 FQGNSA. V trimming: 7 bases; J trimming: 7 bases; junction bases outside the gene matches: 24. The CDR3 nucleotides read TGTGCCAGCAACCCAACCGGGACAGGCCGCTCAATGAGCGCGAATGAGCAGTTCTTC. Amino acids: CASNPTGTGRSMSANEQFF.

The chain carries TRBV2 and TRBJ1-1, with no clear D. The CDR3 is made up of 14 amino acids. V shed 2 bases and J shed 6 bases, with 13 bases lying between them. Germline CDR1 and CDR2: SNHLY and FYNNEI. This CDR3 is CASSETWERSEAFF. Here the CDR3 DNA reads TGTGCCAGCAGTGAAACTTGGGAGAGGTCTGAAGCTTTCTTT.

CDR3 in amino acids: CASSDSGQGFYSNQPQHF. CDR3 DNA sequence: TGTGCCAGCAGTGACTCGGGACAGGGCTTCTATAGCAATCAGCCCCAGCATTTT. This chain links TRBV2 with TRBJ1-5, with 9 bases that match TRBD1. Germline V gene lookup returns CDR1 SNHLY and CDR2 FYNNEI. There are 18 residues in the CDR3. V shed 3 bases and J 0 bases; nucleotides not matched to a gene: 9.

The chain has TRBV27 and TRBJ2-3, with D possibly matching TRBD1 (6 bases). Trimming removed 5 bases at V and 5 bases at J, with 11 bases between. The germline V gene encodes CDR1 MNHEY and CDR2 SMNVEV (reference sequence). The length of the CDR3 is 13 residues. The CDR3 is CASSTGYRDTQYF. CDR3 in DNA: TGTGCCAGCAGTACAGGGTATCGAGATACGCAGTATTTT.

This chain links TRBV9 with TRBJ2-7, with a weak D call TRBD2 (5 bases). Germline-derived CDR1 and CDR2 are SGDLS and YYNGEE. Trimming took 3 bases from V and 2 from J, leaving 12 bases between them. The CDR3 extends over 14 amino acids. CDR3 coding DNA: TGTGCCAGCAGCGCTGAGGACGGGGCCTACGAGCAGTACTTC. Translation: CASSAEDGAYEQYF.

This chain uses TRBV7-2 with TRBJ2-5, with 16 bases matching TRBD2. Unmatched junction bases numbered 6, after V lost 3 bases and J lost 5 bases. Germline values: CDR1 SGHTA, CDR2 FQGNSA. The CDR3 consists of 17 residues. CDR3 DNA sequence: TGTGCCAGCAGCTTGGGACTAGCGGGAGGGTCTTGGGAGACCCAGTACTTC. Amino acids: CASSLGLAGGSWETQYF.

The CDR3 loop reads CASSLAGLGPQETQYF. CDR3 in DNA: TGTGCCAGCAGCTTGGCTGGGTTGGGGCCCCAAGAGACCCAGTACTTC. The chain is built from TRBV5-4 and TRBJ2-5, with D maybe TRBD1 (5 bases). The CDR3 is 16 residues long. Per the germline V gene, CDR1 is SGHNT and CDR2 is YYREEE (reference sequence). V dropped 0 bases and J dropped 1 base, with 13 bases sitting between them.

This clone showed up just once. This chain links TRBV12-3 or TRBV12-4 with TRBJ1-4; 9 bases are a match to TRBD1. CDR3 size: 12 residues. J gave up 7 bases and V 6 bases, and 0 bases lay outside the gene matches. In DNA form, the CDR3 reads TGTGCCAGCAGGACAGGGGGTGAAAAACTGTTTTTT. Residues: CASRTGGEKLFF.

The chain joins TRBV13 to TRBJ1-5; D perhaps matches TRBD1 (5 bases). Germline CDR1 and CDR2: PRHDT and FYEKMQ (reference sequence). CDR3 length: 13 residues. V was cut by 2 bases and J by 9 bases, with 11 bases left in between. CDR3 amino acids: CASSLSPQGPQHF. The CDR3 DNA reads TGTGCCAGCAGCTTATCCCCTCAGGGGCCCCAGCATTTT.

The chain combines TRBV6-5 with TRBJ1-1; 12 bases match TRBD1. The CDR3 has 16 amino acids. CDR1 and CDR2 (germline): MNHEY, SVGAGI. The V segment lost 0 bases and the J segment 10 bases; nucleotides outside the gene matches: 9. This CDR3 reads CASSYSGTGGYSGAFF. Written as DNA, the CDR3 is TGTGCCAGCAGTTACTCAGGGACAGGGGGCTATAGTGGAGCTTTCTTT.

This chain joins TRBV2 and TRBJ2-7, with D maybe TRBD2 (5 bases). V lost 5 bases and J lost 5, with 22 bases in between. Germline loops: CDR1 SNHLY, CDR2 FYNNEI. The CDR3 contains 16 residues. This CDR3 is CASSFSYGVTSDEQYF. DNA of the CDR3: TGTGCCAGCAGTTTCTCTTACGGGGTAACATCCGACGAGCAGTACTTC. The full variable domain, completed using reference TRBV2 and TRBJ2-7, is EPEVTQTPSHQVTQMGQEVILRCVPISNHLYFYWYRQILGQKVEFLVSFYNNEISEKSEIFDDQFSVERPDGSNFTLKIRSTKLEDSAMYFCASSFSYGVTSDEQYFGPGTRLTVT.

The rearrangement uses TRBV3-1 (or the pseudogene TRBV3-2) and TRBJ2-7; 8 nucleotides align to TRBD2. The trim removed 4 bases at V and 3 bases at J, leaving 11 bases unmatched. Germline assignment: CDR1 LGHDT and CDR2 YNNKEL (reference sequence). This CDR3 region has 16 residues. The CDR3 DNA sequence: TGTGCCAGCAGCCGTCGGGGGGGGCAGGGAGACTACGAGCAGTACTTC. Translating it yields CASSRRGGQGDYEQYF.

This chain links TRBV6-5 with TRBJ1-1; the match to TRBD1 covers 7 bases. The CDR3 is 14 amino acids. V lost 10 bases and J lost 5; bases outside the gene matches: 13. Looked up from germline, CDR1 is MNHEY and CDR2 is SVGAGI. The CDR3 DNA follows: TGTGCCACCCAAACAGGGGTCGTGGGTACTGAAGCTTTCTTT. Amino acid sequence: CATQTGVVGTEAFF.

The gene calls are TRBV29-1 and TRBJ2-2, with D perhaps TRBD2 (6 bases). V was shortened by 0 bases and J by 3 bases, with 11 bases between the two germline ends. Per the germline V gene, CDR1 is SQVTM and CDR2 is ANQGSEA. The CDR3 consists of 15 residues. CDR3 protein: CSVEEIRRDTGELFF. The CDR3 coding sequence is TGCAGCGTTGAAGAAATCAGGAGGGACACCGGGGAGCTGTTTTTT.

The gene calls are TRBV5-4 and TRBJ1-2; 10 nucleotides align to TRBD1. CDR1 is SGHNT, CDR2 YYREEE, per germline (reference sequence). The CDR3 extends over 15 amino acids. Trimming cost V 4 bases and J 8 bases; bases outside gene matches: 11. For the CDR3, the DNA is TGTGCCAGCAGCCCCCCCCGGGGACAGGGGTTGGGCTACACCTTC. Translation: CASSPPRGQGLGYTF.

This chain connects TRBV28 to TRBJ1-4; tentatively, D is TRBD1 (5 bases). V lost 9 bases, J lost 4 bases, and 18 bases lay in between. The CDR3 is 15 residues long. Germline CDR1 and CDR2: MDHEN and SYDVKM. The CDR3 sequence: CASTLGGSINEKLFF. The CDR3 nucleotides are TGTGCCAGTACCCTTGGGGGGTCGATTAATGAAAAACTGTTTTTT.

This clone was observed once. CDR3 nucleotides: TGTGCCATCAGTGAGGCGGGGGGTCTGGCTGAAAAACTGTTTTTT. It encodes CAISEAGGLAEKLFF. V is TRBV10-3 and J is TRBJ1-4, with D perhaps matching TRBD1 (5 bases). CDR1 and CDR2 (germline): ENHRY, SYGVKD. This CDR3 contains 15 residues. Trimming left V 2 bases short and J 7 bases short, with 14 bases between.

Only a few counts were recorded for this clone. This chain connects TRBV5-5 to TRBJ1-1; 7 nucleotides line up with TRBD1. The CDR3 loop spans 14 amino acids. V was clipped by 4 bases and J by 3 bases; unmatched bases: 6. Germline CDR1 and CDR2: SGHKS and YYEKEE (reference sequence). The CDR3: CASSQPDRDTEAFF. The CDR3 nucleotides read TGTGCCAGCAGCCAACCTGACAGGGACACTGAAGCTTTCTTT. Combining the CDR3 with reference TRBV5-5 and TRBJ1-1 gives the whole variable domain DAGVTQSPTHLIKTRGQQVTLRCSPISGHKSVSWYQQVLGQGPQFIFQYYEKEERGRGNFPDRFSARQFPNYSSELNVNALLLGDSALYLCASSQPDRDTEAFFGQGTRLTVV.

The chain employs TRBV18 and TRBJ2-7; TRBD1 agrees at 10 bases. CDR1 KGHSH and CDR2 LQKENI come from the germline V gene. The CDR3 contains 14 residues. V lost 4 bases, J lost 3 bases, and 3 bases stayed unmatched. CDR3 sequence reads: CASSQGQGYYEQYF. The CDR3, as DNA: TGTGCCAGCTCACAGGGACAGGGGTACTACGAGCAGTACTTC.

The chain couples TRBV4-2 to TRBJ1-5; D is ambiguous. The CDR3 loop spans 13 amino acids. Germline V lookup: CDR1 LGHNA, CDR2 YNFKEQ. V was trimmed by 0 bases and J by 5 bases, leaving 5 bases between them. Here the CDR3 DNA reads TGTGCCAGCAGCCAAGATGAGGATCAGCCCCAGCATTTT. Translated: CASSQDEDQPQHF.

V is TRBV28 and J is TRBJ1-1, with D perhaps matching TRBD1 (5 bases). This CDR3 region has 15 residues. V lost 7 bases to trimming and J lost 0 bases, with 15 bases between them. Germline V gene data show CDR1 as MDHEN and CDR2 as SYDVKM. The CDR3 sequence: CASTTLGGMNTEAFF. The CDR3 coding sequence is TGTGCCAGCACCACCCTCGGGGGAATGAACACTGAAGCTTTCTTT.

This sequence joins TRBV18 and TRBJ1-1; TRBD1 matches at 10 bases. This CDR3 region has 16 residues. J lost 3 bases, V lost 5 bases, and 9 bases had no gene match. Germline V gene lookup returns CDR1 KGHSH and CDR2 LQKENI. The CDR3 loop is CASSTGQGVGDTEAFF. DNA for the CDR3: TGTGCCAGCTCAACCGGACAGGGGGTGGGGGACACTGAAGCTTTCTTT. The entire variable domain, with the rest obtained from reference TRBV18 and TRBJ1-1, is as follows: NAGVMQNPRHLVRRRGQEARLRCSPMKGHSHVYWYRQLPEEGLKFMVYLQKENIIDESGMPKERFSAEFPKEGPSILRIQQVVRGDSAAYFCASSTGQGVGDTEAFFGQGTRLTVV.